This passage covers 24 T cell receptor beta chains from one sample sequenced in a study of control samples from healthy donors and cancer patients. Only in-frame clones appear in the TCRdb table, and some are missing; sequencing was by immunoSEQ multiplex PCR. This table has 84,000 or so clones, 84% appearing once. Sequenced: PBMCs. The source is a man aged 60 to 69 with head and neck cancer.

The V call is TRBV5-1, the J call TRBJ2-3; 9 nucleotides line up with TRBD2. Germline CDR1 reads SGHRS; CDR2 reads YFSETQ. The ends lost 0 bases at V and 2 bases at J; junction bases unmatched: 4. CDR3 length: 16 residues. The CDR3 here is CASSLVLAGSTDTQYF. CDR3 DNA sequence: TGCGCCAGCAGCTTGGTTCTAGCGGGATCCACAGATACGCAGTATTTT.

This clone was observed once. The genes are TRBV6-5 and TRBJ2-1, with a possible D match to TRBD2 (6 bases). The CDR3 has 13 amino acids. The V end lost 4 bases, the J end lost 9 bases, and 13 bases lay between the germline ends. Germline CDR1 reads MNHEY; CDR2 reads SVGAGI. The CDR3 protein is CASSWGRHSEQFF. CDR3 in DNA: TGTGCCAGCAGTTGGGGGAGGCACAGTGAGCAGTTCTTC.

The chain has TRBV4-1 and TRBJ2-4, with D perhaps assigned TRBD1 or TRBD2 (5 bases each). CDR1 MGHRA and CDR2 YSYEKL come from the germline V gene. V was clipped by 3 bases and J by 7 bases, with 16 bases between them. This CDR3 has 15 amino acids. The CDR3 region has the DNA TGCGCCAGCAGCCAGGGGTCTAATGGGGGTAACATTCAGTACTTC. This sequence encodes CASSQGSNGGNIQYF.

This chain uses TRBV7-9 with TRBJ2-5, with TRBD1 identical over 11 bases. CDR1 is SEHNR, CDR2 FQNEAQ, per germline (reference sequence). V shed 8 bases and J 5 bases; nucleotides not matched to a gene: 10. The CDR3 is made up of 15 amino acids. The DNA of the CDR3 is TGTGCCAGCGGCCCTGGACAGGGGGCTCTGGAGACCCAGTACTTC. Protein: CASGPGQGALETQYF.

This CDR3 is CASSLSPSYNSPLHF. DNA of the CDR3: TGCGCCAGCAGCTTGTCCCCCTCCTATAATTCACCCCTCCACTTT. The rearrangement joins TRBV5-1 to TRBJ1-6; D is undetermined. This CDR3 contains 15 residues. Germline CDR1 is SGHRS and CDR2 is YFSETQ. Deletions cut 1 base from V and 0 bases from J, with 5 bases between.

The CDR3 nucleotides read TGTGCCAGCAGACCTCCGGGACAGGGGGTATCAGATACGCAGTATTTT. This encodes CASRPPGQGVSDTQYF. The chain links TRBV7-2 to TRBJ2-3; 11 positions match TRBD1. Germline CDR1 reads SGHTA; CDR2 reads FQGNSA. This CDR3 spans 16 amino acids. The V and J ends lost 6 bases and 4 bases, in that order; junction bases with no gene match: 9. The entire variable domain, with the rest obtained from reference TRBV7-2 and TRBJ2-3, is as follows: GAGVSQSPSNKVTEKGKDVELRCDPISGHTALYWYRQSLGQGLEFLIYFQGNSAPDKSGLPSDRFSAERTGGSVSTLTIQRTQQEDSAVYLCASRPPGQGVSDTQYFGPGTRLTVL.

The chain employs TRBV7-7 and TRBJ2-3; D is unresolved. The V end lost 1 base, the J end lost 4 bases, and 6 bases lay between the germline ends. Germline V gives CDR1 SSHAT, CDR2 FNYEAQ (reference sequence). The length of the CDR3 is 13 residues. CDR3 sequence reads: CASSLEGADTQYF. CDR3 nucleotide sequence: TGTGCCAGCAGCTTAGAAGGCGCAGATACGCAGTATTTT.

The chain is built from TRBV15 and TRBJ2-2; 7 bases are shared with TRBD1. V was pared by 2 bases and J by 4 bases, with 4 bases of the junction left unmatched. This CDR3 contains 15 residues. The germline V gene has CDR1 LNHNV and CDR2 YYDKDF (reference sequence). In DNA, the CDR3 is TGTGCCACCAGCAGAACAGGGGCGGGCACCGGGGAGCTGTTTTTT. This sequence encodes CATSRTGAGTGELFF.

The chain has TRBV5-3 and TRBJ2-3; 8 nucleotides line up with TRBD2. Being an ORF, TRBV5-3 has a function that is uncertain. V gave up 8 bases and J gave up 0 bases; unmatched junction bases: 17. There are 18 residues in the CDR3. The CDR3 region has the DNA TGTGCCAGCTGGAGGGGTGCAAGCGGGAGCTTAAGCACAGATACGCAGTATTTT. Amino acids: CASWRGASGSLSTDTQYF.

About this clone: A much bigger clone sits one base away, suggesting this may be a read error. Additional DNA sequences in this sample encode the identical CDR3. The chain combines TRBV5-5 with TRBJ1-5; D uncertain. The CDR3 is 14 amino acids. The germline gives CDR1 SGHKS, CDR2 YYEKEE (reference sequence). The CDR3 is CASSTSGLNQPQHF. CDR3 coding DNA: TGCGCCAGCAGCACCAGTGGGCTCAATCAGCCCCAGCATTTT.

The chain has TRBV19 and TRBJ2-5, with 8 bases aligning to TRBD1. The CDR3 consists of 19 residues. After removal of 3 bases from V and 1 base from J, the junction contained 16 bases not matched to a gene. Germline V gene data show CDR1 as LNHDA and CDR2 as SQIVND (reference sequence). The CDR3 loop is CASSITGKGTGSVQETQYF. The CDR3 nucleotides are TGTGCCAGTAGTATTACGGGGAAGGGGACAGGATCTGTCCAAGAGACCCAGTACTTC.

This clone was counted once. The rearrangement joins TRBV3-1 (or the pseudogene TRBV3-2) to TRBJ1-2; 7 bases are a match to TRBD1. Trimming removed 4 bases from V and 7 bases from J; junction bases left unmatched: 18. The CDR3 has 17 amino acids. Germline V gives CDR1 LGHDT, CDR2 YNNKEL (reference sequence). The CDR3 loop reads CASSPVGWTGFSVGYTF. Written as DNA, the CDR3 is TGTGCCAGCAGCCCTGTCGGATGGACAGGTTTTTCGGTTGGCTACACCTTC.

The chain carries TRBV13 and TRBJ2-3, with a possible D match to TRBD1 (5 bases). The CDR3 is 14 residues long. Between the trimmed V and J ends, which lost 5 bases and 2 bases, there was a span of 11 bases. The germline gives CDR1 PRHDT, CDR2 FYEKMQ (reference sequence). The CDR3 nucleotides are TGTGCCAGCAGCCCTCGACAGACCACAGATACGCAGTATTTT. Amino acid sequence: CASSPRQTTDTQYF.

V usage is TRBV3-1 (or the pseudogene TRBV3-2) and J usage is TRBJ1-4; 10 positions agree with TRBD1. The V segment lost 4 bases and the J segment 5 bases; nucleotides outside the gene matches: 1. CDR3 size: 14 residues. The germline V gene has CDR1 LGHDT and CDR2 YNNKEL (reference sequence). DNA for the CDR3: TGTGCCAGCAGCCGGGGACAGGGGAATGAAAAACTGTTTTTT. It yields the protein CASSRGQGNEKLFF.

The V and J genes are TRBV18 and TRBJ1-2, with D perhaps TRBD1 (6 bases). V lost 1 base to trimming and J lost 8 bases, with 14 bases between them. This CDR3 is built from 14 residues. Germline CDR1 is KGHSH and CDR2 is LQKENI. This chain's CDR3 is CASSPRGGQRGYTF. Written as DNA, the CDR3 is TGTGCCAGCTCACCACGGGGGGGGCAACGCGGCTACACCTTC. Variable domain in full (rest from reference TRBV18 and TRBJ1-2): NAGVMQNPRHLVRRRGQEARLRCSPMKGHSHVYWYRQLPEEGLKFMVYLQKENIIDESGMPKERFSAEFPKEGPSILRIQQVVRGDSAAYFCASSPRGGQRGYTFGSGTRLTVV.

The chain combines TRBV5-1 with TRBJ2-5, with TRBD2 as a possible D gene (6 bases). Germline assignment: CDR1 SGHRS and CDR2 YFSETQ. The CDR3 runs 16 residues. Trimming took 1 base from V and 5 from J, leaving 18 bases between them. The CDR3: CASSLNRDSYGETQYF. The CDR3 nucleotides are TGCGCCAGCAGCTTGAATCGGGACTCCTACGGGGAGACCCAGTACTTC. The full variable domain, completed using reference TRBV5-1 and TRBJ2-5, is KAGVTQTPRYLIKTRGQQVTLSCSPISGHRSVSWYQQTPGQGLQFLFEYFSETQRNKGNFPGRFSGRQFSNSRSEMNVSTLELGDSALYLCASSLNRDSYGETQYFGPGTRLLVL.

This rearrangement joins TRBV28 to TRBJ1-2, with D tentatively TRBD1 (6 bases). Germline V gene lookup returns CDR1 MDHEN and CDR2 SYDVKM. Trimming left V 5 bases short and J 6 bases short, with 13 bases between. The CDR3 runs 13 residues. The chain's CDR3 is CASSLWGANGYTF. The CDR3 DNA reads TGTGCCAGCAGTCTCTGGGGGGCAAATGGCTACACCTTC.

This chain connects TRBV11-2 to TRBJ1-6, with a tentative D call TRBD1 (5 bases). Trimming stripped 5 bases from V and 7 bases from J, with 21 bases between. The V gene's germline CDR1 is SGHAT and CDR2 FQNNGV. This CDR3 is 17 amino acids long. CDR3 sequence: CASSLIRGARGNSPLHF. The CDR3 region has the DNA TGTGCCAGCAGCCTAATTCGGGGCGCCCGTGGAAATTCACCCCTCCACTTT. The full variable domain, completed using reference TRBV11-2 and TRBJ1-6, is EAGVAQSPRYKIIEKRQSVAFWCNPISGHATLYWYQQILGQGPKLLIQFQNNGVVDDSQLPKDRFSAERLKGVDSTLKIQPAKLEDSAVYLCASSLIRGARGNSPLHFGNGTRLTVT.

This clone was observed once. This sequence joins TRBV19 and TRBJ2-3; D is undetermined. The ends were cut back, 3 bases at V and 6 bases at J, with 13 bases in the middle. Germline V CDR1 and CDR2: LNHDA, SQIVND (reference sequence). The CDR3 spans 14 residues. CDR3: CASSISNYADTQYF. The CDR3 DNA sequence: TGTGCCAGTAGTATCTCCAACTATGCGGATACGCAGTATTTT.

This sequence joins TRBV2 and TRBJ1-5, with 7 bases fitting TRBD1. The V segment lost 8 bases and the J segment 0 bases; nucleotides outside the gene matches: 19. The CDR3 covers 19 residues. The germline CDR1 and CDR2 sequences are SNHLY and FYNNEI. CDR3 in amino acids: CASSDDGTDIFYSNQPQHF. The CDR3 DNA sequence: TGTGCCAGCTCTGACGACGGGACAGATATTTTCTATAGCAATCAGCCCCAGCATTTT.

The chain joins TRBV10-1 to TRBJ1-2; 9 bases are a match to TRBD1. This CDR3 is 11 amino acids long. V shed 5 bases, J shed 12 bases, and the junction held 4 bases outside the gene matches. Germline V lookup: CDR1 WNHNN, CDR2 SYGVQD (reference sequence). The CDR3 DNA reads as TGCGCCAGCAGTTTTCGGACAGGGGACACCTTC. This encodes CASSFRTGDTF.

The rearrangement uses TRBV14 and TRBJ2-5; D may be TRBD1 (6 bases). This CDR3 contains 13 residues. V lost 2 bases and J lost 5, with 9 bases in between. Per germline, CDR1 SGHDN and CDR2 FVKESK. As DNA, the CDR3 is TGTGCCAGCAGCCAAAAGAGGGGGGAGACCCAGTACTTC. Translating it yields CASSQKRGETQYF.

The V and J genes are TRBV28 and TRBJ1-5; D ambiguous. The CDR3 is 15 amino acids. Germline values: CDR1 MDHEN, CDR2 SYDVKM. V dropped 4 bases and J dropped 4 bases, with 14 bases sitting between them. CDR3 in DNA: TGTGCCAGCAGTTCAATTGCGGACGGTAATCAGCCCCAGCATTTT. Amino acid sequence: CASSSIADGNQPQHF.

This chain connects TRBV6-6 to TRBJ2-1, with 8 positions matching TRBD2. The CDR3 runs to 16 residues. The V segment lost 2 bases and the J segment 3 bases; nucleotides outside the gene matches: 6. Per germline, CDR1 MNHNY and CDR2 SVGAGI (reference sequence). The DNA for the CDR3 is TGTGCCAGCAGTTACCCCCTAGCGGGCGTCTACAATGAGCAGTTCTTC. This encodes CASSYPLAGVYNEQFF.